A selection of T cell receptor beta chains follows, all from one sample in a study of blood T cell repertoires in COVID-19. Produced via immunoSEQ multiplex PCR; TCRdb's table is partial and in-frame only. The sample records some 150,000 clones, 84% being singletons. Sequenced: peripheral blood. The source is a human donor in a cohort sampled during active COVID-19. CDR3s include the opening cysteine and the closing phenylalanine or tryptophan. Each record gives: V gene, J gene, CDR3 protein.

V: TRBV10-2; J: TRBJ2-1; CDR3: CASSESLGGGGNEQFF
V: TRBV30; J: TRBJ1-2; CDR3: CAWSSTANYGYTF
V: TRBV29-1; J: TRBJ1-2; CDR3: CSVERGRWGGYTF
V: TRBV5-1; J: TRBJ2-1; CDR3: CASSSGQGYYNEQFF
V: TRBV27; J: TRBJ1-2; CDR3: CASRPHVQGQLKGYTF
V: TRBV6-5; J: TRBJ2-2; CDR3: CASGGGSSGPGELFF
V: TRBV5-1; J: TRBJ1-4; CDR3: CASSLVGTGGEKLFF
V: TRBV19; J: TRBJ2-5; CDR3: CASCSRGRGTQYF
V: TRBV2; J: TRBJ1-3; CDR3: CASSEDEGAGNTIYF
V: TRBV10-3; J: TRBJ2-5; CDR3: CATQGTGQETQYF
V: TRBV27; J: TRBJ2-1; CDR3: CASVAVSYNEQFF
V: TRBV27; J: TRBJ2-3; CDR3: CASRAGATDTQYF
V: TRBV28; J: TRBJ1-1; CDR3: CASSLSILNTEAFF
V: TRBV4-2; J: TRBJ2-1; CDR3: CASSQAELAGGNEQFF